These T cell receptor beta chains were read from a single sample in a study of T cell responses to AZD1222 COVID-19 vaccine. The repertoire was sequenced with immunoSEQ multiplex PCR; TCRdb's copy has only in-frame clones and lacks some. Counted here are roughly 140,000 clones, around nine tenths occurring once; the ten biggest clones make up 9.3%. Sequencing used peripheral blood, obtained 28 days after the second AZD1222 dose. All receptors come from an adult who received the AZD1222 COVID-19 vaccine. CDR3s include the opening cysteine and the closing phenylalanine or tryptophan. A D gene is named only where the DNA matches it firmly. Size values are once, few and many counts, or a class for expanded clones, and some rows have none.

cdr3_aa: CASSVSTETPWYGYTF
cdr3_nt: TGTGCCAGCAGTGTCTCGACCGAAACCCCGTGGTATGGCTACACCTTC
v_call: TRBV6-4
j_call: TRBJ1-2
d_call: NA
clone_size: NA

cdr3_aa: CASSLYRDSYGYTF
cdr3_nt: TGTGCCAGCAGTTTATACCGGGACAGCTATGGCTACACCTTC
v_call: TRBV6-5
j_call: TRBJ1-2
d_call: TRBD1
clone_size: NA

cdr3_aa: CASSVDSEFGYTF
cdr3_nt: TGTGCCAGCAGCGTAGATAGTGAGTTTGGCTACACCTTC
v_call: TRBV9
j_call: TRBJ1-2
d_call: NA
clone_size: NA

cdr3_aa: CASSLRPNTGELFF
cdr3_nt: TGTGCCAGCAGCTTAAGACCGAACACCGGGGAGCTGTTTTTT
v_call: TRBV7-3
j_call: TRBJ2-2
d_call: NA
clone_size: NA

cdr3_aa: CASTYGLAEFQETQYF
cdr3_nt: TGTGCCAGCACGTACGGACTAGCGGAGTTCCAAGAGACCCAGTACTTC
v_call: TRBV2
j_call: TRBJ2-5
d_call: TRBD2
clone_size: NA

cdr3_aa: CATSDPLGTGDLYEQYF
cdr3_nt: TGTGCCACCAGTGACCCCCTAGGGACAGGCGACCTCTACGAGCAGTACTTC
v_call: TRBV24-1
j_call: TRBJ2-7
d_call: TRBD1
clone_size: NA

cdr3_aa: CASSLVAPSKGEQYF
cdr3_nt: TGCGCCAGCAGCTTGGTAGCCCCCTCGAAGGGCGAGCAGTACTTC
v_call: TRBV5-1
j_call: TRBJ2-7
d_call: NA
clone_size: few

cdr3_aa: CASSPAQGDYGYTF
cdr3_nt: TGTGCCAGCTCACCAGCACAGGGAGACTATGGCTACACCTTC
v_call: TRBV18
j_call: TRBJ1-2
d_call: NA
clone_size: NA

cdr3_aa: CASSQGWGSKSPLHF
cdr3_nt: TGCGCCAGCAGCCAAGGTTGGGGCTCTAAATCACCCCTCCACTTT
v_call: TRBV4-1
j_call: TRBJ1-6
d_call: NA
clone_size: NA

cdr3_aa: CASYRRTGQMNTEAFF
cdr3_nt: TGTGCCAGCTACCGGAGGACAGGGCAGATGAACACTGAAGCTTTCTTT
v_call: TRBV21-1
j_call: TRBJ1-1
d_call: NA
clone_size: NA

cdr3_aa: CASSYSQGGSYTF
cdr3_nt: TGTGCCAGCAGTTACTCACAGGGCGGGAGCTACACCTTC
v_call: TRBV6-5
j_call: TRBJ1-2
d_call: NA
clone_size: NA

cdr3_aa: CASSIGTGGNEQFF
cdr3_nt: TGTGCCAGCAGCATCGGGACAGGGGGTAATGAGCAGTTCTTC
v_call: TRBV27
j_call: TRBJ2-1
d_call: TRBD1
clone_size: NA